The 25 T cell receptor beta chains below were found in one sample sequenced in a study of T-cell reconstitution after alpha-beta-depleted transplantation in children. Unique molecular identifiers tagged the TCRbeta library. TCRdb reanalysed the PCR reads using MiXCR and keeps one entry per CDR3 protein. The data show a few hundred thousand distinct CDR3 sequences, roughly 13% seen once. The sequencing here drew on PBMCs, mostly from graft donor cells, taken 360 days after TCRalphabeta/CD19-depleted stem cell transplant. The receptors originated from a male patient aged 10-17 years who had a stem cell transplant for acute myeloid leukemia, so the T cells may come from the graft donor.

The chain has TRBV4-3 and TRBJ2-3; 8 bases fit TRBD2. Germline V gives CDR1 LGHNA, CDR2 YSLEER. The J segment lost 2 bases and the V segment lost 1 base, leaving 14 bases of the junction unmatched. This CDR3 is built from 19 residues. In DNA, the CDR3 is TGCGCCAGCAGCCAAGCAGCCCAGCGGGAGCACCAGGCCACAGATACGCAGTATTTT. It translates to CASSQAAQREHQATDTQYF.

The V gene is TRBV20-1, the J gene TRBJ2-1; perhaps TRBD1 as D (7 bases). There are 15 residues in the CDR3. V was trimmed by 5 bases and J by 2 bases, leaving 16 bases between them. Germline-derived CDR1 and CDR2 are DFQATT and SNEGSKA (reference sequence). CDR3: CSARRGQSTYNEQFF. The CDR3, as DNA: TGCAGTGCTCGGCGGGGACAGTCAACCTACAATGAGCAGTTCTTC.

This clonotype was recorded a few times. V is TRBV5-1 and J is TRBJ2-7, with 8 bases lining up with TRBD2. The CDR3 consists of 14 residues. After removal of 4 bases from V and 4 bases from J, the junction contained 7 bases not matched to a gene. Germline assignment: CDR1 SGHRS and CDR2 YFSETQ. CDR3 region: CASSGREARYEQYF. CDR3 DNA sequence: TGCGCCAGCAGCGGGCGGGAGGCCAGATACGAGCAGTACTTC.

This clonotype has only a few counts. The V and J genes are TRBV7-3 and TRBJ2-2, with 9 bases aligning to TRBD1. The CDR3 covers 16 residues. The germline V gene encodes CDR1 SGHTA and CDR2 FQGTGA. Germline trimming cut 5 bases from V and 4 bases from J; bases unmatched to any gene: 8. This chain's CDR3 is CASSTPGQGFTGELFF. The CDR3 DNA follows: TGTGCCAGCAGCACCCCGGGACAGGGTTTCACCGGGGAGCTGTTTTTT.

This clonotype has at least ten counts. This chain joins TRBV29-1 and TRBJ2-1; 8 bases agree with TRBD1. From germline, CDR1 is SQVTM and CDR2 ANQGSEA. The V and J ends lost 7 bases and 3 bases, in that order; junction bases with no gene match: 8. This CDR3 has 14 amino acids. DNA for the CDR3: TGCAGCGCTGATCAGGGGGCAGGCTACAATGAGCAGTTCTTC. Amino acid sequence: CSADQGAGYNEQFF.

This clonotype was detected a few times. The chain is built from TRBV7-2 and TRBJ2-1; D is unclear. The length of the CDR3 is 15 residues. V was clipped by 5 bases and J by 0 bases, with 11 bases between them. Germline-derived CDR1 and CDR2 are SGHTA and FQGNSA. Here the CDR3 reads CASSGTWSSYNEQFF. The CDR3 nucleotides are TGTGCCAGCAGCGGTACTTGGAGCTCCTACAATGAGCAGTTCTTC.

This clonotype was seen more than once but under ten times. This chain joins TRBV6-5 and TRBJ2-3, with no clear D. Looked up from germline, CDR1 is MNHEY and CDR2 is SVGAGI. The CDR3 has 14 amino acids. The ends were cut back, 2 bases at V and 7 bases at J, with 13 bases in the middle. As DNA, the CDR3 is TGTGCCAGCAGTTACCTCCAGAGCCGTCATACGCAGTATTTT. Protein sequence: CASSYLQSRHTQYF.

The chain is built from TRBV4-2 and TRBJ1-3, with 9 bases aligning to TRBD1. The length of the CDR3 is 14 residues. Germline V CDR1 and CDR2: LGHNA, YNFKEQ. V lost 4 bases to trimming and J lost 4 bases; unmatched junction nucleotides: 2. In nucleotides, the CDR3 is TGTGCCAGCAGCCGAGGACAGGGGGGAAACACCATATATTTT. Protein: CASSRGQGGNTIYF.

The gene calls are TRBV24-1 and TRBJ2-3; no reliable D call. Germline-derived CDR1 and CDR2 are KGHDR and SFDVKD. The CDR3 is 13 amino acids. Trimming pared 3 bases from V and 5 bases from J, leaving 8 bases between. Here the CDR3 DNA reads TGTGCCACCAGTGATCCTATAGGAGATACGCAGTATTTT. Protein product: CATSDPIGDTQYF.

This clonotype showed up just a few times. The chain carries TRBV28 and TRBJ2-7; 7 bases fit TRBD2. Germline CDR1 reads MDHEN; CDR2 reads SYDVKM. This CDR3 spans 15 amino acids. V was clipped by 7 bases and J by 3 bases; unmatched bases: 12. CDR3 in DNA: TGTGCCAGCAAGACGCATTGGACTAGGAGCTACGAGCAGTACTTC. Its translation is CASKTHWTRSYEQYF. The full variable domain, its missing parts supplied by reference TRBV28 and TRBJ2-7, is DVKVTQSSRYLVKRTGEKVFLECVQDMDHENMFWYRQDPGLGLRLIYFSYDVKMKEKGDIPEGYSVSREKKERFSLILESASTNQTSMYLCASKTHWTRSYEQYFGPGTRLTVT.

This clonotype showed up just a few times. The rearrangement uses TRBV27 and TRBJ2-4, with D tentatively TRBD1 (6 bases). Germline V gene data show CDR1 as MNHEY and CDR2 as SMNVEV (reference sequence). V gave up 6 bases and J gave up 4 bases, with 10 bases separating them. The CDR3 contains 13 residues. This chain's CDR3 is CASRNRDKNIQYF. CDR3 DNA sequence: TGTGCCAGCAGGAACAGGGATAAAAACATTCAGTACTTC.

This clonotype was recorded a few times. As DNA, the CDR3 is TGCAGTGCTAGGGACTACAAGCAAGAGACCCAGTACTTC. This sequence encodes CSARDYKQETQYF. The chain uses TRBV20-1 and TRBJ2-5, with a weak D call TRBD2 (6 bases). Germline CDR1 reads DFQATT; CDR2 reads SNEGSKA (reference sequence). V was clipped by 3 bases and J by 2 bases, with 10 bases between them. The CDR3 is 13 residues long.

In this sample, this clonotype turned up many times. The rearrangement uses TRBV6-2 or TRBV6-3 and TRBJ2-7, with no clear D. Looked up from germline, CDR1 is MNHEY and CDR2 is SVGEGT. V lost 0 bases and J lost 0, with 9 bases in between. This CDR3 is 15 amino acids long. CDR3 nucleotide sequence: TGTGCCAGCAGTTACTCGACGGTCAGCTCCTACGAGCAGTACTTC. The encoded protein is CASSYSTVSSYEQYF.

This sequence joins TRBV7-8 and TRBJ2-3, with 8 bases identical to TRBD1. Germline V lookup: CDR1 SGHVS, CDR2 FQNEAQ. This CDR3 has 14 amino acids. V shed 8 bases, J shed 2 bases, and the junction held 6 bases outside the gene matches. The CDR3 bases are TGTGCCAGCTCCACAGGGGGAATCACAGATACGCAGTATTTT. It specifies CASSTGGITDTQYF.

This chain links TRBV11-2 with TRBJ2-3; 13 bases are a match to TRBD2. The V gene end was trimmed by 3 bases and the J gene end by 0 bases; junction bases not matched to a gene: 9. Per the germline V gene, CDR1 is SGHAT and CDR2 is FQNNGV. The CDR3 loop spans 19 amino acids. The CDR3 region has the DNA TGTGCCAGCAGCTTGTTATCGGGACTAGCGGGAATTAGCACAGATACGCAGTATTTT. Encoded protein: CASSLLSGLAGISTDTQYF.

This clonotype was seen just once. CDR3 bases: TGTGCCTGGAGTAAGGGACTCCAAGCCAACAATGAGCAGTTCTTC. Encoded protein: CAWSKGLQANNEQFF. This rearrangement joins TRBV30 to TRBJ2-1; D perhaps matches TRBD2 (6 bases). V lost 2 bases and J lost 5, with 16 bases in between. Germline CDR1 reads GTSNPN; CDR2 reads SVGIG (reference sequence). This CDR3 spans 15 amino acids.

In this sample, this clonotype turned up a few times. This sequence joins TRBV6-1 and TRBJ2-2; D is possibly TRBD1 (6 bases). Trimming took off 6 bases at V and 5 bases at J, with 22 bases between the two ends. Germline CDR1 reads MNHNS; CDR2 reads SASEGT. This CDR3 is 17 amino acids long. Here the CDR3 reads CASSPGPRTQGTGELFF. CDR3 DNA: TGTGCCAGCAGCCCGGGGCCCCGTACCCAGGGGACCGGGGAGCTGTTTTTT.

This clonotype came up once. The V call is TRBV5-1, the J call TRBJ2-1; D might be TRBD1 or TRBD2, each matching 6 bases. Germline V gene sequence: CDR1 SGHRS, CDR2 YFSETQ. This CDR3 spans 16 amino acids. Trimming shortened V by 2 bases and J by 8 bases, and 20 bases separated the two germline ends. CDR3 amino acids: CASSFWGARGFDEQFF. CDR3 DNA sequence: TGCGCCAGCAGCTTTTGGGGGGCGAGAGGGTTCGATGAGCAGTTCTTC.

This clonotype was recorded a few times. The chain carries TRBV28 and TRBJ1-6; D remains unclear. The CDR3 is 16 residues long. The V end was cut by 4 bases, the J end by 0 bases, with 10 bases between. CDR1 is MDHEN and CDR2 is SYDVKM in the germline V gene. CDR3 amino acids: CASSSQVGSYNSPLHF. CDR3 in DNA: TGTGCCAGCAGTTCCCAGGTGGGCTCCTATAATTCACCCCTCCACTTT.

This clonotype has just a few counts. This sequence joins TRBV27 and TRBJ2-3; D might be TRBD1 or TRBD2, each matching 5 bases. V was cut by 5 bases and J by 6 bases, with 18 bases left in between. This CDR3 has 15 amino acids. CDR1 and CDR2 from the germline V gene are MNHEY and SMNVEV (reference sequence). In DNA, the CDR3 is TGTGCCAGCAGTATACGGGACGACTTTGTGGATACGCAGTATTTT. It translates to CASSIRDDFVDTQYF.

J is TRBJ2-2 and V is TRBV20-1; D call uncertain. The V end lost 1 base, the J end lost 6 bases, and 9 bases lay between the germline ends. Germline lookup yields CDR1 DFQATT and CDR2 SNEGSKA (reference sequence). This CDR3 has 13 residues. In DNA form, the CDR3 reads TGCAGTGCTAGAGCTACAGAACCCGGGGAGCTGTTTTTT. Its translation is CSARATEPGELFF.

In this sample, this clonotype turned up a few times. This rearrangement joins TRBV4-3 to TRBJ2-1; D not certain. The CDR3 loop spans 15 amino acids. Trimming left V 5 bases short and J 3 bases short, with 14 bases between. The germline V gene has CDR1 LGHNA and CDR2 YSLEER. The CDR3 region has the DNA TGCGCCAGCAGCAAGGAACCTTTCCGCTACAATGAGCAGTTCTTC. Amino acids: CASSKEPFRYNEQFF.

This clonotype was detected only a few times. The chain joins TRBV20-1 to TRBJ2-2; 7 positions match TRBD2. Trimming took 0 bases from V and 6 from J; bases not matched to a gene: 4. Germline V gives CDR1 DFQATT, CDR2 SNEGSKA (reference sequence). This CDR3 is built from 14 residues. CDR3 protein: CSARDRTSAGELFF. The CDR3 DNA reads as TGCAGTGCTAGAGATCGAACTAGCGCCGGGGAGCTGTTTTTT.

V and J are TRBV4-1 and TRBJ2-7, with TRBD1 identical over 9 bases. The CDR3 has 21 amino acids. V lost 4 bases, J lost 0 bases, and 22 bases stayed unmatched. Germline loops: CDR1 MGHRA, CDR2 YSYEKL. This chain's CDR3 is CASSRLINRDRVPSSSYEQYF. In nucleotides, the CDR3 is TGCGCCAGCAGCCGCCTAATTAACCGGGACAGGGTTCCCTCCTCCTCCTACGAGCAGTACTTC.

This clonotype was counted at least ten times. This chain uses TRBV12-3 or TRBV12-4 with TRBJ1-1; possibly TRBD1 for D (5 bases). Between the trimmed V and J ends, which lost 3 bases and 3 bases, there was a span of 8 bases. The CDR3 runs to 13 residues. CDR3 sequence reads: CASSFSTDTEAFF. CDR3 bases: TGTGCCAGCAGTTTTTCGACAGACACTGAAGCTTTCTTT.